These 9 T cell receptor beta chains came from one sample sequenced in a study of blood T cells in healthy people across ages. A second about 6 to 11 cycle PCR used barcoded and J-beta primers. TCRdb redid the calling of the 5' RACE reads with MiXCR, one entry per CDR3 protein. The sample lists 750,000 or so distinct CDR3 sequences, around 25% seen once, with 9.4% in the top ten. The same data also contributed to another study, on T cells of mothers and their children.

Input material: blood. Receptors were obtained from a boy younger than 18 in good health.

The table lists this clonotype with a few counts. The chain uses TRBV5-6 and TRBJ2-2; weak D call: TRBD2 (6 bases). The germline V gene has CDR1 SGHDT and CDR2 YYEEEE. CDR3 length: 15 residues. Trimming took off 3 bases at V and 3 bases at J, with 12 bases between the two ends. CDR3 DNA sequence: TGTGCCAGCAGCTCGGGACTCCTCGACACCGGGGAGCTGTTTTTT. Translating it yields CASSSGLLDTGELFF. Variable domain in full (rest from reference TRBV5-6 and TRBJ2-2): DAGVTQSPTHLIKTRGQQVTLRCSPKSGHDTVSWYQQALGQGPQFIFQYYEEEERQRGNFPDRFSGHQFPNYSSELNVNALLLGDSALYLCASSSGLLDTGELFFGEGSRLTVL.

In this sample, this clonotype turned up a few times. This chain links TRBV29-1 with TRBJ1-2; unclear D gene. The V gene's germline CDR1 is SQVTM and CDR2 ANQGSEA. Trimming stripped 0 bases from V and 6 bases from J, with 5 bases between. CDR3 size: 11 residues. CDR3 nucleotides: TGCAGCGTTGAAGAACTACATGGCTACACCTTC. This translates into CSVEELHGYTF. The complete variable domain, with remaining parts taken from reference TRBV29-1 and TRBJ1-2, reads SAVISQKPSRDICQRGTSLTIQCQVDSQVTMMFWYRQQPGQSLTLIATANQGSEATYESGFVIDKFPISRPNLTFSTLTVSNMSPEDSSIYLCSVEELHGYTFGSGTRLTVV.

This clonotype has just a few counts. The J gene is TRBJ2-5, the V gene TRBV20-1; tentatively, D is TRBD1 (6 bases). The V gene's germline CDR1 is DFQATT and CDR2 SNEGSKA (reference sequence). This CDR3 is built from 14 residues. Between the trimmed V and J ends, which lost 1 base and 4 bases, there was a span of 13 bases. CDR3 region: CSARVGQGRETQYF. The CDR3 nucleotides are TGCAGTGCTAGAGTGGGCCAGGGGCGAGAGACCCAGTACTTC.

As DNA, the CDR3 is TGTGCCAGCAGTTCCCTACTGTACAATGAGCAGTTCTTC. Its translation is CASSSLLYNEQFF. V is TRBV6-5 and J is TRBJ2-1; no clear D gene. Deletions cut 4 bases from V and 4 bases from J, with 8 bases between. The CDR3 sequence is 13 residues long. Germline lookup yields CDR1 MNHEY and CDR2 SVGAGI.

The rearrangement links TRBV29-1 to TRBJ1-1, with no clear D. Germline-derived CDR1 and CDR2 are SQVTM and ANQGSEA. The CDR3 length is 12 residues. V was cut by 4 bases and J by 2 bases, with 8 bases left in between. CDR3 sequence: CSVVQYNTEAFF. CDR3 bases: TGCAGCGTTGTACAATATAACACTGAAGCTTTCTTT.

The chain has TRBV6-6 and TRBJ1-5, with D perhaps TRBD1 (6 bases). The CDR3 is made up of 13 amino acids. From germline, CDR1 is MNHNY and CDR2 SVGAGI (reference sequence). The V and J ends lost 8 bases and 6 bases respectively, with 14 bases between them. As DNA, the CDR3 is TGTGCCAGCGCCAATGGGGGGCGTCAGCCCCAGCATTTT. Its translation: CASANGGRQPQHF.

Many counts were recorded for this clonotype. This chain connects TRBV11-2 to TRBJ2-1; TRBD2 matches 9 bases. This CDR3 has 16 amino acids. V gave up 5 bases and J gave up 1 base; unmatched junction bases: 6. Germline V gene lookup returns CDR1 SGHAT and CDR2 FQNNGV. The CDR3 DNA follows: TGTGCCAGCAGCCGACCGACTAGCGGATCCTACAATGAGCAGTTCTTC. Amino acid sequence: CASSRPTSGSYNEQFF.

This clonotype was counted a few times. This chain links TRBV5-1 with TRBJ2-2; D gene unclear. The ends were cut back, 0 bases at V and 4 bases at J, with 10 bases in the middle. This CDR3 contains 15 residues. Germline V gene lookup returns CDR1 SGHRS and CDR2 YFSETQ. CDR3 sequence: CASSLAGPSTGELFF. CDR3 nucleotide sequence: TGCGCCAGCAGCTTGGCCGGTCCGAGCACCGGGGAGCTGTTTTTT.

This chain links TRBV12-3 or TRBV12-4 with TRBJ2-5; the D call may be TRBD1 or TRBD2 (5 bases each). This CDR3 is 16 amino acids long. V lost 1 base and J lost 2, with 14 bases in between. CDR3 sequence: CASSLVGGGGQETQYF. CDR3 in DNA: TGTGCCAGCAGTTTAGTTGGGGGTGGGGGACAAGAGACCCAGTACTTC.